Below, one T cell receptor (beta chain) is given with its context. The antigen is unknown. Sequencing used immunoSEQ multiplex PCR; TCRdb keeps in-frame clones, though not all of them. This table has 410,000 or so clones, 92% appearing once. This CDR3 is built from 17 residues. Trimming left V 4 bases short and J 0 bases short, with 17 bases between. Germline CDR1 is SGDLS and CDR2 is YYNGEE. The treatment is: some 20 received Ad26.COV2.S at low or high dose, single or two shots; about 5 received placebo; per-sample allocation not given. Each sample was drawn 63 days after the first injection (of vaccine or placebo). The sample belongs to a study of Ad26.COV2.S vaccination and SARS-CoV-2 variants. About the study: Administration of Ad26.COV2.S was intramuscular, either once or twice 56 days apart.

Overall study results and limits: Vaccine and placebo recipients had similar non-spike TCR breadth. Spike-specific TCR breadth was greater in vaccine than placebo recipients.

The chain has TRBV9 and TRBJ2-1; D is undetermined. Here the sequenced sample was peripheral blood, taken in a trial of Ad26.COV2.S vaccine versus placebo. This TCR derives from a person between 18 and 60 years old who received the Ad26.COV2.S COVID-19 vaccine or a placebo. CDR3 DNA: TGTGCCAGCAGCCGCCTCGGGCAGTTTAGCTCCTACAATGAGCAGTTCTTC. Its translation is CASSRLGQFSSYNEQFF. The full variable domain, its missing parts supplied by reference TRBV9 and TRBJ2-1, is DSGVTQTPKHLITATGQRVTLRCSPRSGDLSVYWYQQSLDQGLQFLIQYYNGEERAKGNILERFSAQQFPDLHSELNLSSLELGDSALYFCASSRLGQFSSYNEQFFGPGTRLTVL.